This TCR beta chain is from a study of blood T cells in healthy people across ages. Study context: For every two T cells, template switching captured about one barcoded beta molecule.

Notes on the study in general: Unsorted PBMC material precluded a definitive naive versus antigen-experienced comparison.

Alongside a J-beta primer mix, a sample-barcoded 5' primer served in a second PCR lasting roughly 7 to 11 cycles. TCRdb re-called the 5' RACE reads through MiXCR, storing one row per CDR3 protein. The sample has around 870,000 distinct CDR3 sequences, roughly 26% seen once. This CDR3 spans 13 amino acids. V was trimmed by 3 bases and J by 8 bases, leaving 10 bases between them. From germline, CDR1 is SGHNT and CDR2 YENEEA. With each sample, at least 5 micrograms of total RNA were extracted. Details on this clonotype: The antigen is undetermined.

This receptor was obtained from a woman older than 75 in good health. The V gene is TRBV11-3, the J gene TRBJ2-2; the D is unclear. Sequencing input: blood. The CDR3 protein is CASSFSQVGELFF. The CDR3 DNA reads TGTGCCAGCAGCTTTTCCCAGGTGGGGGAGCTGTTTTTT.